Sequencing of this T cell receptor beta chain was carried out in a study of blood T cell repertoires in COVID-19. About the research overall: Samples of COVID-19 (acute and convalescent) were obtained from the United States, Italy and Spain.

In the authors' workflow: Amplification of reference gene primers provided the estimated nucleated cell counts. TCRdb keeps only in-frame clones here, not all; method: immunoSEQ multiplex PCR. D and trimming were read from the DNA, whereas the V and J calls and clone size are those reported in that table. The sample has 130,000 to 150,000 clones; 70% to 85% are singletons. Per germline, CDR1 MNHEY and CDR2 SVGAGI. There are 15 residues in the CDR3. With V trimmed by 5 bases and J by 1 base, 5 bases remained unmatched. This clonotype originated in a man aged 55 to 70 with active or convalescent COVID-19. Source material: peripheral blood. The rearrangement joins TRBV6-5 to TRBJ1-3; 7 bases fit TRBD1. The DNA of the CDR3 is TGTGCCAGCAGTCGGGACAGTGGTTCTGGAAACACCATATATTTT. This codes for CASSRDSGSGNTIYF.